The TCR beta chain under discussion was sequenced for a study of cytomegalovirus exposure and HLA in healthy donors. With 1 base removed from V and 0 bases from J, the gap between germline ends came to 13 bases. This CDR3 spans 16 amino acids. Germline values: CDR1 SEHNR, CDR2 FQNEAQ (reference sequence). It was with 60 Vbeta and 13 Jbeta primers that the PCR ran. Profiled with immunoSEQ multiplex PCR; TCRdb holds only in-frame clones, not every one. The table lists hundreds of thousands of clones, roughly 84% of them singletons. The clonotype originates from a girl aged 10-17 years in good health and CMV-seronegative. Specimen: PBMCs. The chain carries TRBV7-9 and TRBJ2-7, with D maybe TRBD1 (6 bases). For the CDR3, the DNA is TGTGCCAGCAGCTTAGGATCGCTAGGGGGCTCCTACGAGCAGTACTTC. Residues: CASSLGSLGGSYEQYF.